One and the same sample provided the 21 T cell receptor beta chains below, sequenced in a study of T-cell memory formation after mild COVID-19. TCRdb passed the 5' RACE reads through MiXCR, listing each CDR3 protein once. This table holds roughly 130,000 distinct CDR3 sequences, about a sixth found once. Sequencing used PBMCs or a T cell subset sorted from them (not recorded which). The receptors derive from a man aged 18 to 30 who had mild COVID-19 (a few samples of this study predate the infection). Cell type and time point are not known.

This clonotype has a handful of counts. The J gene is TRBJ1-6, the V gene TRBV12-3 or TRBV12-4; D is ambiguous. V was cut by 7 bases and J by 5 bases, with 9 bases left in between. This CDR3 spans 13 amino acids. CDR3 DNA: TGTGCCAGCAATAAGGGAAATAATTCACCCCTCCACTTT. It yields the protein CASNKGNNSPLHF.

V is TRBV5-1 and J is TRBJ2-3; 7 bases align to TRBD2. The CDR3 has 15 residues. Germline lookup yields CDR1 SGHRS and CDR2 YFSETQ. V trimming: 1 base; J trimming: 0 bases; junction bases outside the gene matches: 2. CDR3 DNA: TGCGCCAGCAGCTTGCCAGCGGGGAGCACAGATACGCAGTATTTT. This encodes CASSLPAGSTDTQYF.

This clonotype was detected only a few times. The chain is built from TRBV10-3 and TRBJ2-3, with 9 nucleotides matching TRBD2. The CDR3 is 17 amino acids. J was trimmed by 2 bases and V by 7 bases; bases with no gene match: 13. Per germline, CDR1 ENHRY and CDR2 SYGVKD. The CDR3 is CAIMGGISGGSTDTQYF. The CDR3 DNA is TGTGCCATCATGGGCGGCATAAGCGGGGGGTCCACAGATACGCAGTATTTT.

In this sample, this clonotype turned up a few times. The CDR3 loop reads CASSLDLAGRTDTQYF. CDR3 DNA sequence: TGTGCCAGCAGCTTAGATCTAGCGGGGCGCACAGATACGCAGTATTTT. The chain couples TRBV7-9 to TRBJ2-3; 9 positions agree with TRBD2. Trimming removed 1 base from V and 1 base from J; junction bases left unmatched: 3. CDR3 length: 16 amino acids. Germline V CDR1 and CDR2: SEHNR, FQNEAQ (reference sequence). Drawing the rest from reference TRBV7-9 and TRBJ2-3, the complete variable domain is DTGVSQNPRHKITKRGQNVTFRCDPISEHNRLYWYRQTLGQGPEFLTYFQNEAQLEKSRLLSDRFSAERPKGSFSTLEIQRTEQGDSAMYLCASSLDLAGRTDTQYFGPGTRLTVL.

This clonotype was recorded at least ten times. The V gene is TRBV5-1, the J gene TRBJ2-7; D unresolved. The germline V and J ends were trimmed by 4 bases and 6 bases, with 14 bases remaining between them. This CDR3 contains 13 residues. Germline CDR1 is SGHRS and CDR2 is YFSETQ. The CDR3 region has the DNA TGCGCCAGCAGCCCGAAGAGGTCCGGCGAGCAGTACTTC. Translating gives CASSPKRSGEQYF.

The gene calls are TRBV3-1 and TRBJ2-2; D uncertain. The CDR3 has 12 residues. V lost 2 bases, J lost 5 bases, and 3 bases lay in between. Germline-derived CDR1 and CDR2 are LGHDT and YNNKEL (reference sequence). CDR3 DNA sequence: TGTGCCAGCAGCCAAATGACCGGGGAGCTGTTTTTT. As protein: CASSQMTGELFF.

This rearrangement joins TRBV7-3 to TRBJ2-2, with D possibly matching TRBD1 (6 bases). Germline CDR1 reads SGHTA; CDR2 reads FQGTGA. The CDR3 consists of 15 residues. V was cut by 2 bases and J by 5 bases, with 12 bases left in between. CDR3 amino acids: CASSLQGQATGELFF. The DNA of the CDR3 is TGTGCCAGCAGCTTACAGGGGCAGGCTACCGGGGAGCTGTTTTTT.

This clonotype showed up just a few times. The chain uses TRBV11-1 and TRBJ2-1, with 8 nucleotides matching TRBD2. This CDR3 is built from 14 residues. The V and J ends lost 7 bases and 4 bases, in that order; junction bases with no gene match: 6. Germline CDR1 reads SGHAT; CDR2 reads FQDESV (reference sequence). As DNA, the CDR3 is TGTGCCAGCACCACCCGCGGGGGGTACAATGAGCAGTTCTTC. This sequence encodes CASTTRGGYNEQFF.

The V gene is TRBV30, the J gene TRBJ2-7; TRBD1 aligns across 7 bases. Germline CDR1 GTSNPN, CDR2 SVGIG (reference sequence). The CDR3 totals 13 residues. V trimming: 5 bases; J trimming: 12 bases; junction bases outside the gene matches: 16. The CDR3 sequence is CAWHGTAIPGRYF. Written as DNA, the CDR3 is TGTGCCTGGCACGGGACAGCTATCCCTGGCCGGTACTTC.

Points on this clonotype: At one boundary the junction diverges from the germline segment, which might be a read error. The chain combines TRBV14 with TRBJ1-4; possible D gene TRBD1, 5 bases. The CDR3 contains 16 residues. Per the germline V gene, CDR1 is SGHDN and CDR2 is FVKESK. The CDR3, as DNA: TGTGCCAGCAGTCAAGATATGGGGGGACTCCGGGGAAAACTGTTTTTT. Translation gives CASSQDMGGLRGKLFF.

The chain carries TRBV11-3 and TRBJ2-3; tentative D call: TRBD2 (6 bases). V lost 0 bases, J lost 3 bases, and 10 bases lay in between. The CDR3 contains 15 residues. Germline CDR1 is SGHNT and CDR2 is YENEEA. CDR3 DNA sequence: TGTGCCAGCAGCTTAGATGGCGGGGCTACAGATACGCAGTATTTT. This codes for CASSLDGGATDTQYF.

This clonotype was detected a few times. The chain uses TRBV10-3 and TRBJ1-1; D perhaps matches TRBD1 (6 bases). The CDR3 covers 13 residues. Germline CDR1 ENHRY, CDR2 SYGVKD. V lost 7 bases, J lost 5 bases, and 14 bases lay in between. CDR3 amino acids: CAINHGRGTEAFF. CDR3 DNA sequence: TGTGCCATCAACCATGGTAGGGGGACTGAAGCTTTCTTT.

This clonotype turned up a few times. The rearrangement uses TRBV20-1 and TRBJ2-5; 12 bases map to TRBD2. V gave up 0 bases and J gave up 4 bases; unmatched junction bases: 6. Germline values: CDR1 DFQATT, CDR2 SNEGSKA (reference sequence). The CDR3 spans 16 residues. As DNA, the CDR3 is TGCAGTGCTAGAGATCCTAGCGGGGGGGCCCTAGAGACCCAGTACTTC. Translated, it gives CSARDPSGGALETQYF.

The chain joins TRBV6-5 to TRBJ2-3; D gene unclear. Germline assignment: CDR1 MNHEY and CDR2 SVGAGI. The CDR3 consists of 13 residues. V lost 10 bases and J lost 2, with 13 bases in between. CDR3 nucleotides: TGTGCCACCCAGACCCCCCTCACAGATACGCAGTATTTT. Its protein is CATQTPLTDTQYF.

The chain combines TRBV28 with TRBJ1-2; TRBD1 agrees at 7 bases. This CDR3 contains 16 residues. The V gene end was trimmed by 6 bases and the J gene end by 1 base; junction bases not matched to a gene: 11. The germline CDR1 and CDR2 sequences are MDHEN and SYDVKM. In nucleotides, the CDR3 is TGTGCCAGCAGACAGGGGTTTGTAGGAGTTAACTATGGCTACACCTTC. Protein sequence: CASRQGFVGVNYGYTF.

The rearrangement joins TRBV5-6 to TRBJ1-2; 9 nucleotides agree with TRBD1. V was clipped by 0 bases and J by 3 bases; unmatched bases: 9. The length of the CDR3 is 17 residues. Germline V gives CDR1 SGHDT, CDR2 YYEEEE. The CDR3 is CASSLGDRDTVHYGYTF. CDR3 nucleotides: TGTGCCAGCAGCTTGGGGGACAGGGACACCGTCCACTATGGCTACACCTTC.

The chain combines TRBV4-3 with TRBJ1-2, with D unresolved. CDR3 length equals 14 residues. Per the germline V gene, CDR1 is LGHNA and CDR2 is YSLEER. The V and J ends lost 0 bases and 5 bases respectively, with 10 bases between them. This CDR3 is CASSQDPLGYGYTF. The CDR3 DNA sequence: TGCGCCAGCAGCCAAGACCCCCTCGGGTATGGCTACACCTTC.

The CDR3 sequence is CASSSSGNAEAFF. The CDR3 DNA reads TGTGCCAGCAGCTCTTCGGGAAACGCTGAAGCTTTCTTT. The rearrangement joins TRBV7-9 to TRBJ1-1; no definite D call. Germline V CDR1 and CDR2: SEHNR, FQNEAQ (reference sequence). V lost 4 bases to trimming and J lost 6 bases, with 12 bases between them. The CDR3 runs 13 residues.

The chain uses TRBV28 and TRBJ2-4, with a possible D match to TRBD2 (6 bases). With 7 bases removed from V and 0 bases from J, the gap between germline ends came to 10 bases. Germline assignment: CDR1 MDHEN and CDR2 SYDVKM. The CDR3 is 14 amino acids. CDR3 protein: CASNLGGAKNIQYF. Here the CDR3 DNA reads TGTGCCAGCAACCTGGGGGGAGCCAAAAACATTCAGTACTTC.

This chain joins TRBV7-9 and TRBJ1-6; D is undetermined. Per the germline V gene, CDR1 is SEHNR and CDR2 is FQNEAQ (reference sequence). V was pared by 5 bases and J by 7 bases, with 15 bases between. The CDR3 covers 15 residues. CDR3 protein: CASSPPATGNSPLHF. In DNA form, the CDR3 reads TGTGCCAGCAGCCCCCCTGCCACTGGCAATTCACCCCTCCACTTT.

The table lists this clonotype with many counts. The V gene is TRBV4-1, the J gene TRBJ2-5, with D possibly matching TRBD1 (5 bases). Germline CDR1 MGHRA, CDR2 YSYEKL. The CDR3 extends over 15 amino acids. The V end lost 4 bases, the J end lost 4 bases, and 16 bases lay between the germline ends. CDR3 residues: CASSPTINQGETQYF. The CDR3 coding sequence is TGCGCCAGCAGCCCCACGATTAACCAGGGAGAGACCCAGTACTTC.